These 9 T cell receptor beta chains were all obtained from the same sample, sequenced in a study of control samples from healthy donors and cancer patients. Using immunoSEQ multiplex PCR, the repertoire was profiled, and TCRdb retains in-frame clones only, with some absent. The sample carries over 85,000 clones, roughly 93% recorded once. Sequencing used blood. The origin of the receptors is a woman aged 30 to 39 in good health.

The chain joins TRBV12-3 or TRBV12-4 to TRBJ2-4, with D perhaps TRBD1 (5 bases). There are 12 residues in the CDR3. The germline V and J ends were trimmed by 3 bases and 11 bases, with 11 bases remaining between them. The CDR3 DNA reads TGTGCCAGCAGTTTGCAGGGCCCCTTTCAGTACTTC. Translation: CASSLQGPFQYF.

The rearrangement uses TRBV9 and TRBJ1-6; unclear D gene. From germline, CDR1 is SGDLS and CDR2 YYNGEE. Trimming shortened V by 0 bases and J by 5 bases, and 9 bases separated the two germline ends. CDR3 length: 15 residues. CDR3 residues: CASSVGSQNNSPLHF. In nucleotides, the CDR3 is TGTGCCAGCAGCGTAGGATCCCAGAATAATTCACCCCTCCACTTT.

V usage is TRBV30 and J usage is TRBJ2-7; D gene uncertain. V lost 2 bases, J lost 3 bases, and 17 bases lay in between. Germline V CDR1 and CDR2: GTSNPN, SVGIG (reference sequence). This CDR3 is built from 15 residues. This chain's CDR3 is CAWSNLEIGDYEQYF. The DNA of the CDR3 is TGTGCCTGGAGTAACCTCGAGATTGGGGACTACGAGCAGTACTTC.

This clone showed up many times. The rearrangement joins TRBV27 to TRBJ2-3, with D perhaps assigned TRBD1 or TRBD2 (5 bases each). V lost 9 bases and J 6 bases, leaving 13 bases between the germline ends. There are 12 residues in the CDR3. Germline CDR1 and CDR2: MNHEY and SMNVEV (reference sequence). The CDR3 DNA is TGTGCCAGTTCCCTGGGACCCGATACGCAGTATTTT. This translates into CASSLGPDTQYF.

The chain combines TRBV19 with TRBJ1-5; 7 bases match TRBD1. Germline CDR1 reads LNHDA; CDR2 reads SQIVND (reference sequence). The CDR3 length is 16 residues. J gave up 0 bases and V 7 bases, and 9 bases lay outside the gene matches. The CDR3 DNA is TGTGCCAGTACCCCAGGGGGGGTCTATAGCAATCAGCCCCAGCATTTT. It is translated as CASTPGGVYSNQPQHF.

The chain uses TRBV6-5 and TRBJ1-4, with TRBD1 as a possible D gene (5 bases). CDR1 and CDR2 (germline): MNHEY, SVGAGI. V dropped 0 bases and J dropped 6 bases, with 14 bases sitting between them. CDR3 length: 16 residues. The CDR3 loop reads CASSYSPIEGHEKLFF. The CDR3 DNA sequence: TGTGCCAGCAGTTACTCTCCGATTGAGGGGCATGAAAAACTGTTTTTT.

This rearrangement joins TRBV27 to TRBJ1-5, with D unresolved. Germline CDR1 is MNHEY and CDR2 is SMNVEV (reference sequence). This CDR3 spans 13 amino acids. Trimming left V 2 bases short and J 4 bases short, with 6 bases between. CDR3 protein: CASSLRRNQPQHF. The CDR3 bases are TGTGCCAGCAGTTTAAGGAGGAATCAGCCCCAGCATTTT.

This clone was observed once. The chain is built from TRBV5-1 and TRBJ2-3; TRBD1 matches 7 bases. This CDR3 comprises 16 residues. With V trimmed by 0 bases and J by 2 bases, 6 bases remained unmatched. Per the germline V gene, CDR1 is SGHRS and CDR2 is YFSETQ. CDR3 protein: CASSLDTGALTDTQYF. CDR3 nucleotide sequence: TGCGCCAGCAGCTTGGACACAGGGGCTCTCACAGATACGCAGTATTTT.

The rearrangement joins TRBV6-2 or TRBV6-3 to TRBJ2-7; no firm D call. The CDR3 spans 13 residues. V lost 2 bases and J 6 bases, leaving 11 bases between the germline ends. Germline V gene sequence: CDR1 MNHEY, CDR2 SVGEGT. The CDR3, as DNA: TGTGCCAGCAGTTACAGCCGAGGTGGCGAGCAGTACTTC. It is translated as CASSYSRGGEQYF.